This TCR beta chain was sequenced for a study of metastatic and nonmetastatic thyroid tumors. On the study more broadly: A comparison of repertoires was made across blood and tumor or nodule tissue from malignant and benign thyroid patients. Whole-study results and caveats: Versus benign nodules, malignant thyroid tumors reportedly had significantly higher TCR beta diversity, in blood and tumor.

Thyroid surgery was performed in patients who had received no treatment beforehand. This clone occurred many times. Its antigen remains unknown. The CDR3 is 15 residues long. Trimming took 6 bases from V and 1 from J; bases not matched to a gene: 2. Authors' processing steps: Built for papillary thyroid cancer, a distant-metastasis classifier drew on CDR3 differences across clinicopathological groups. Using MiXCR, TCRdb reanalyzed the PCR reads. These V and J calls derive from TCRdb rather than the authors' analysis. The repertoire consists of tens of thousands of clones, with roughly 20% occurring once and the leading ten covering 15% to 17%.

The J gene is TRBJ2-3, the V gene TRBV12-3 or TRBV12-4, with 12 bases matching TRBD2. This receptor was taken from a female donor with papillary thyroid cancer or a benign thyroid nodule (not recorded which). Some clones in this sample may be carry-over from other donors' samples. Material for sequencing was blood. CDR3 DNA: TGTGCCAGCAGCCCTAGCGGGAGGGGCACAGATACGCAGTATTTT. Translating gives CASSPSGRGTDTQYF.